The 19 T cell receptor beta chains listed next were all sequenced from one sample in a study of neurological immune-mediated disorders. TCRdb reprocessed the 5' RACE reads via MiXCR and lists one record per CDR3 protein. The repertoire holds about 45,000 distinct CDR3 sequences, with roughly 14% as singletons. The sample's time point: longitudinal time-point 3. The sequenced sample consisted of PBMCs. These receptors came from a man aged 25 to 45 in good health.

This clonotype was observed many times. The chain has TRBV7-3 and TRBJ2-1; D is perhaps TRBD2 (6 bases). The germline V and J ends were trimmed by 2 bases and 2 bases, with 13 bases remaining between them. CDR3 length: 16 residues. In germline, CDR1 is SGHTA, CDR2 FQGTGA. The CDR3 DNA follows: TGTGCCAGCAGCTTAGGTGGCGGGATAGCCTACAATGAGCAGTTCTTC. Translated: CASSLGGGIAYNEQFF.

The chain links TRBV4-1 to TRBJ2-3; TRBD2 matches at 12 bases. In germline, CDR1 is MGHRA, CDR2 YSYEKL. There are 15 residues in the CDR3. Unmatched junction bases numbered 5, after V lost 4 bases and J lost 6 bases. Here the CDR3 reads CASSPGLAGTDTQYF. CDR3 nucleotides: TGCGCCAGCAGCCCAGGACTAGCGGGAACGGATACGCAGTATTTT.

In this sample, this clonotype is large (0.1 to 1%). The chain is built from TRBV24-1 and TRBJ1-2; D might be TRBD1 (5 bases). The V gene lost 2 bases and the J gene lost 7 bases, with 10 bases spanning the gap. CDR1 and CDR2 from the germline V gene are KGHDR and SFDVKD. The CDR3 runs to 13 residues. The CDR3 DNA follows: TGTGCCACCAGTGATTGGGGGTTAAGTGGCTACACCTTC. It codes for CATSDWGLSGYTF.

Of note for this clonotype: A read error may be the cause here, since a much bigger clone is one base away. The chain is built from TRBV7-2 and TRBJ2-5, with 9 nucleotides matching TRBD2. The V segment lost 1 base and the J segment 3 bases; nucleotides outside the gene matches: 0. Germline V gene sequence: CDR1 SGHTA, CDR2 FQGNSA. The CDR3 has 14 amino acids. This CDR3 is CASSLEREEETQYF. CDR3 DNA sequence: TGTGCCAGCAGCTTAGAGCGGGAGGAAGAGACCCAGTACTTC.

This clonotype was detected many times. V and J are TRBV28 and TRBJ2-4, with 10 bases fitting TRBD1. The V gene's germline CDR1 is MDHEN and CDR2 SYDVKM. The CDR3 has 17 amino acids. V lost 4 bases to trimming and J lost 6 bases; unmatched junction nucleotides: 12. The CDR3, as DNA: TGTGCCAGCAGTTCCCTCCTACCGGGACAGGGGTTAAACATTCAGTACTTC. Encoded protein: CASSSLLPGQGLNIQYF.

This clonotype was counted many times. The V call is TRBV20-1, the J call TRBJ2-7; D gene uncertain. The germline V gene has CDR1 DFQATT and CDR2 SNEGSKA (reference sequence). V gave up 5 bases and J gave up 4 bases, with 12 bases separating them. CDR3 length: 12 residues. CDR3 sequence reads: CSAQPLRYEQYF. CDR3 sequence (DNA): TGCAGTGCTCAGCCGTTAAGGTACGAGCAGTACTTC.

Turning to this clonotype: One base away lies a much larger clone, so this may be a sequencing read error. J is TRBJ2-5 and V is TRBV18, with D perhaps matching TRBD1 (7 bases). This CDR3 region has 16 residues. Germline V gives CDR1 KGHSH, CDR2 LQKENI. The CDR3 spells CAISPRAGGTQETQYF. CDR3 DNA sequence: TGTGCCATCTCACCACGAGCAGGGGGGACCCAAGAGACCCAGTACTTC.

This clonotype has ten or more counts. This rearrangement joins TRBV2 to TRBJ2-1; TRBD2 might be the D (6 bases). V was cut by 6 bases and J by 6 bases, with 12 bases left in between. Per germline, CDR1 SNHLY and CDR2 FYNNEI. This CDR3 comprises 13 residues. CDR3 nucleotide sequence: TGTGCCAGCAGCCACGGAGGGTCCAATGAGCAGTTCTTC. Residues: CASSHGGSNEQFF.

In this sample, this clonotype turned up many times. This chain joins TRBV5-1 and TRBJ1-5; the match to TRBD1 covers 9 bases. The V and J ends lost 3 bases and 2 bases, in that order; junction bases with no gene match: 3. This CDR3 contains 15 residues. CDR1 is SGHRS, CDR2 YFSETQ, per germline. This CDR3 is CASSSTGGRNQPQHF. The CDR3, as DNA: TGCGCCAGCAGCTCCACAGGGGGCCGCAATCAGCCCCAGCATTTT. Together with reference TRBV5-1 and TRBJ1-5, the CDR3 gives the full variable domain: KAGVTQTPRYLIKTRGQQVTLSCSPISGHRSVSWYQQTPGQGLQFLFEYFSETQRNKGNFPGRFSGRQFSNSRSEMNVSTLELGDSALYLCASSSTGGRNQPQHFGDGTRLSIL.

This clonotype was seen many times. The chain has TRBV5-1 and TRBJ2-7; TRBD2 matches 11 bases. The length of the CDR3 is 13 residues. V trimming: 4 bases; J trimming: 4 bases; junction bases outside the gene matches: 1. CDR1 is SGHRS and CDR2 is YFSETQ in the germline V gene. The CDR3 spells CASSTSGSYEQYF. The CDR3 coding sequence is TGCGCCAGCAGCACTAGCGGGAGTTACGAGCAGTACTTC.

This clonotype has at least ten counts. The chain couples TRBV12-3 or TRBV12-4 to TRBJ1-4; no clear D. The ends were cut back, 3 bases at V and 4 bases at J, with 6 bases in the middle. The CDR3 length is 13 residues. The CDR3 DNA reads TGTGCCAGCAGTTTCACCGGTAATGAAAAACTGTTTTTT. Translation: CASSFTGNEKLFF.

This clonotype was counted ten times or more. This sequence joins TRBV10-3 and TRBJ2-1; 7 bases match TRBD1. In germline, CDR1 is ENHRY, CDR2 SYGVKD. This CDR3 spans 13 amino acids. Trimming cost V 10 bases and J 2 bases; bases outside gene matches: 5. The CDR3 loop reads CATFDRAYNEQFF. CDR3 in DNA: TGTGCCACCTTCGACAGGGCCTACAATGAGCAGTTCTTC.

This clonotype was observed at least ten times. This chain joins TRBV28 and TRBJ1-1, with a possible D match to TRBD1 (5 bases). The V and J ends lost 6 bases and 2 bases respectively, with 13 bases between them. The germline gives CDR1 MDHEN, CDR2 SYDVKM. The CDR3 has 14 amino acids. The CDR3 loop is CASSRTGYNTEAFF. The CDR3 coding sequence is TGTGCCAGCAGCCGCACAGGTTACAACACTGAAGCTTTCTTT.

Ten or more counts support this clonotype. The rearrangement links TRBV7-9 to TRBJ2-1, with TRBD2 matching over 7 bases. The germline V gene has CDR1 SEHNR and CDR2 FQNEAQ (reference sequence). The CDR3 has 16 residues. Trimming took 7 bases from V and 8 from J; bases not matched to a gene: 17. DNA for the CDR3: TGTGCCAGCACCGAATTCCTAGCGGAAGTCTTGGATGAGCAGTTCTTC. Protein product: CASTEFLAEVLDEQFF. Full variable domain (missing parts from reference TRBV7-9 and TRBJ2-1): DTGVSQNPRHKITKRGQNVTFRCDPISEHNRLYWYRQTLGQGPEFLTYFQNEAQLEKSRLLSDRFSAERPKGSFSTLEIQRTEQGDSAMYLCASTEFLAEVLDEQFFGPGTRLTVL.

This clonotype showed up many times. This chain uses TRBV6-4 with TRBJ2-1; no clear D gene. Trimming cost V 0 bases and J 7 bases, with 10 bases left between them. The germline V gene has CDR1 MRHNA and CDR2 SNTAGT. The CDR3 length is 14 residues. CDR3 bases: TGTGCCAGCAGTGACTCGATTGCCAGGAATGAGCAGTTCTTC. Translation: CASSDSIARNEQFF.

This clonotype occurred many times. The chain recombines TRBV14 with TRBJ1-6; unclear D gene. CDR3 length equals 14 residues. CDR1 is SGHDN, CDR2 FVKESK, per germline. Trimming removed 4 bases from V and 5 bases from J, with 9 bases in between. CDR3 residues: CASSPRINNSPLHF. The CDR3, as DNA: TGTGCCAGCAGCCCAAGGATCAATAATTCACCCCTCCACTTT.

This clonotype was detected many times. This rearrangement joins TRBV29-1 to TRBJ2-5, with D unclear. V shed 7 bases and J shed 3 bases, with 21 bases lying between them. Looked up from germline, CDR1 is SQVTM and CDR2 is ANQGSEA. The length of the CDR3 is 15 residues. CDR3 bases: TGCAGCGGGACGCCGACGACGAGTATGGAAGAGACCCAGTACTTC. Translation: CSGTPTTSMEETQYF. The full variable domain, with the rest looked up from reference TRBV29-1 and TRBJ2-5, is SAVISQKPSRDICQRGTSLTIQCQVDSQVTMMFWYRQQPGQSLTLIATANQGSEATYESGFVIDKFPISRPNLTFSTLTVSNMSPEDSSIYLCSGTPTTSMEETQYFGPGTRLLVL.

This clonotype has ten or more counts. The chain employs TRBV20-1 and TRBJ1-5; 7 bases align to TRBD1. Germline V gene sequence: CDR1 DFQATT, CDR2 SNEGSKA (reference sequence). The CDR3 totals 12 residues. V trimming: 5 bases; J trimming: 4 bases; junction bases outside the gene matches: 2. The CDR3 protein is CSAPTGNQPQHF. The CDR3 DNA sequence: TGCAGTGCTCCGACAGGGAATCAGCCCCAGCATTTT.

This chain joins TRBV15 and TRBJ1-5, with 8 positions matching TRBD1. The CDR3 has 15 residues. Germline CDR1 reads LNHNV; CDR2 reads YYDKDF (reference sequence). V dropped 0 bases and J dropped 4; count of bases not matched to a gene: 2. CDR3 protein: CATSRDRGRNQPQHF. The CDR3 DNA follows: TGTGCCACCAGCAGAGACAGGGGGCGAAATCAGCCCCAGCATTTT.